One sample yielded the 21 T cell receptor beta chains listed below, sequenced in a study of T cell responses to AZD1222 COVID-19 vaccine. Some clones are missing from TCRdb's copy, which holds only in-frame ones; the method was immunoSEQ multiplex PCR. The sample yields approximately 100,000 clones, approximately 87% seen once. The sequencing here drew on peripheral blood, taken on day 0 of AZD1222 vaccination. These receptors were collected from an adult in good health.

The V and J genes are TRBV18 and TRBJ1-1, with D possibly being TRBD1 (6 bases). CDR3 length: 15 residues. Germline CDR1 KGHSH, CDR2 LQKENI. Trimming pared 3 bases from V and 4 bases from J, leaving 15 bases between. In DNA, the CDR3 is TGTGCCAGCTCACCGAGGACAGACGCCGTCACTGAAGCTTTCTTT. It codes for CASSPRTDAVTEAFF.

CDR3 DNA: TGTGCCATCAGTCCGGGGACGGAACTGGGTCAGCCCCAGCATTTT. It specifies CAISPGTELGQPQHF. J is TRBJ1-5 and V is TRBV10-3, with D possibly TRBD1 on 5 matching bases. The CDR3 extends over 15 amino acids. V was shortened by 5 bases and J by 6 bases, with 17 bases between the two germline ends. Germline CDR1 is ENHRY and CDR2 is SYGVKD.

The chain recombines TRBV28 with TRBJ2-7, with D perhaps being TRBD1 or TRBD2 (6 bases each). The CDR3 length is 14 residues. Germline V gene data show CDR1 as MDHEN and CDR2 as SYDVKM. Trimming cost V 6 bases and J 3 bases, with 15 bases left between them. The CDR3 coding sequence is TGTGCCAGCAGCGGTCATGGAGGGGGCTACGAGCAGTACTTC. Protein sequence: CASSGHGGGYEQYF.

V usage is TRBV7-3 and J usage is TRBJ1-1; D possibly corresponds to TRBD1 (6 bases). V was shortened by 5 bases and J by 1 base, with 11 bases between the two germline ends. The CDR3 runs to 14 residues. Germline V gene data show CDR1 as SGHTA and CDR2 as FQGTGA. For the CDR3, the DNA is TGTGCCAGCAGCCCGCGGACAGCGAACACTGAAGCTTTCTTT. Translated: CASSPRTANTEAFF.

The chain couples TRBV21-1 to TRBJ1-1; TRBD1 is the table's D call and was not checked against the DNA. TRBV21-1 is a listed pseudogene. The CDR3 totals 21 residues. DNA of the CDR3: TGTGCCAGCAGCACAAACACAACCGGGACAGGGGGTGTCCTGGGGAACACTGAAGCTTTCTTT. It translates to CASSTNTTGTGGVLGNTEAFF.

This clone was detected only once. The gene calls are TRBV11-1 and TRBJ2-1, with TRBD2 identical over 12 bases. CDR1 and CDR2 from the germline V gene are SGHAT and FQDESV (reference sequence). The CDR3 runs 16 residues. The V segment lost 5 bases and the J segment 7 bases; nucleotides outside the gene matches: 9. CDR3 in amino acids: CASSPWTSGTGNEQFF. CDR3 DNA: TGTGCCAGCAGCCCTTGGACTAGCGGGACGGGGAATGAGCAGTTCTTC.

This clone was recorded once. The chain carries TRBV18 and TRBJ2-1; 10 nucleotides agree with TRBD2. The CDR3 is 15 residues long. V gave up 4 bases and J gave up 5 bases; unmatched junction bases: 5. Germline CDR1 reads KGHSH; CDR2 reads LQKENI. The CDR3 DNA follows: TGTGCCAGCTCACTACGGACTAGCGGCGACAATGAGCAGTTCTTC. This gives the protein CASSLRTSGDNEQFF.

The CDR3 DNA follows: TGTGCCAGCAGCTCGTGGCAGATAGGCCCAGATACGCAGTATTTT. Translating gives CASSSWQIGPDTQYF. This sequence joins TRBV9 and TRBJ2-3; D is undetermined. Germline CDR1 and CDR2: SGDLS and YYNGEE. Trimming took off 4 bases at V and 4 bases at J, with 16 bases between the two ends. CDR3 size: 15 residues. Supplemented by reference TRBV9 and TRBJ2-3, the full variable domain reads DSGVTQTPKHLITATGQRVTLRCSPRSGDLSVYWYQQSLDQGLQFLIQYYNGEERAKGNILERFSAQQFPDLHSELNLSSLELGDSALYFCASSSWQIGPDTQYFGPGTRLTVL.

The chain couples TRBV6-5 to TRBJ2-3, with D possibly being TRBD1 (5 bases). Trimming removed 8 bases from V and 1 base from J, with 13 bases in between. The CDR3 extends over 14 amino acids. Germline V gene sequence: CDR1 MNHEY, CDR2 SVGAGI. CDR3 in DNA: TGTGCCAGCTCAGGGTCGGTTGGCACAGATACGCAGTATTTT. Translation gives CASSGSVGTDTQYF.

The chain recombines TRBV5-1 with TRBJ2-7, with 9 bases fitting TRBD2. Germline CDR1 is SGHRS and CDR2 is YFSETQ. The CDR3 extends over 13 amino acids. The trim removed 2 bases at V and 4 bases at J, leaving 1 base unmatched. The CDR3 coding sequence is TGCGCCAGCAGCTTCCTAGCGGGGTACGAGCAGTACTTC. This sequence encodes CASSFLAGYEQYF.

The genes are TRBV18 and TRBJ2-5, with D perhaps TRBD2 (6 bases). Trimming removed 0 bases from V and 1 base from J, with 12 bases in between. Germline V lookup: CDR1 KGHSH, CDR2 LQKENI. This CDR3 spans 16 amino acids. CDR3 DNA sequence: TGTGCCAGCTCACCACCGGTCGGGGGAATCCAAGAGACCCAGTACTTC. Its protein is CASSPPVGGIQETQYF.

CDR3 amino acids: CASSPVGQGVGEQYF. The CDR3 DNA reads as TGTGCCAGCAGCCCAGTGGGCCAGGGGGTGGGCGAGCAGTACTTC. The rearrangement links TRBV7-2 to TRBJ2-7; 7 bases map to TRBD1. The CDR3 is made up of 15 amino acids. V lost 5 bases, J lost 6 bases, and 13 bases stayed unmatched. Germline V lookup: CDR1 SGHTA, CDR2 FQGNSA.

This rearrangement joins TRBV14 to TRBJ2-5, with D perhaps TRBD2 (6 bases). Germline lookup yields CDR1 SGHDN and CDR2 FVKESK. The length of the CDR3 is 12 residues. Trimming took 1 base from V and 9 from J, leaving 9 bases between them. The chain's CDR3 is CASSQVPGAQYF. CDR3 DNA: TGTGCCAGCAGCCAAGTTCCGGGGGCCCAGTACTTC.

CDR3 nucleotides: TGCAGTGCTAGTGGGAATTCGGACACTGAAGCTTTCTTT. It codes for CSASGNSDTEAFF. This rearrangement joins TRBV20-1 to TRBJ1-1; D unclear. This CDR3 spans 13 amino acids. Deletions cut 3 bases from V and 3 bases from J, with 11 bases between. The germline CDR1 and CDR2 sequences are DFQATT and SNEGSKA (reference sequence).

The chain carries TRBV4-3 and TRBJ2-6; 10 nucleotides agree with TRBD2. This CDR3 is 18 amino acids long. V was pared by 3 bases and J by 4 bases, with 9 bases of the junction left unmatched. CDR1 is LGHNA, CDR2 YSLEER, per germline. CDR3 DNA: TGCGCCAGCAGCCAGAGCAGCGGGAGGGCCGGAGGGGCCAACGTCCTGACTTTC. This gives the protein CASSQSSGRAGGANVLTF.

The J gene is TRBJ1-3, the V gene TRBV19, with D unclear. V lost 5 bases, J lost 0 bases, and 8 bases lay in between. The CDR3 covers 14 residues. The germline CDR1 and CDR2 sequences are LNHDA and SQIVND (reference sequence). This CDR3 is CASSVPSSGNTIYF. The CDR3, as DNA: TGTGCCAGTAGTGTGCCTAGCTCTGGAAACACCATATATTTT.

This clone has a single count. The genes are TRBV10-1 and TRBJ1-1; TRBD1 matches at 8 bases. The CDR3 runs to 15 residues. The germline gives CDR1 WNHNN, CDR2 SYGVQD (reference sequence). V shed 4 bases and J 1 base; nucleotides not matched to a gene: 5. The CDR3 nucleotides are TGCGCCAGCAGTGGTCAGGGGGCTGGGAACACTGAAGCTTTCTTT. Amino acids: CASSGQGAGNTEAFF.

The chain recombines TRBV10-3 with TRBJ1-3; 8 bases align to TRBD1. The length of the CDR3 is 14 residues. The trim removed 6 bases at V and 2 bases at J, leaving 3 bases unmatched. The germline gives CDR1 ENHRY, CDR2 SYGVKD. This chain's CDR3 is CAISPTGAGNTIYF. In DNA, the CDR3 is TGTGCCATCAGCCCGACAGGGGCTGGAAACACCATATATTTT.

V usage is TRBV28 and J usage is TRBJ1-2; D might be TRBD1 (6 bases). The CDR3 has 16 residues. CDR1 is MDHEN and CDR2 is SYDVKM in the germline V gene. V dropped 6 bases and J dropped 4 bases, with 21 bases sitting between them. The chain's CDR3 is CASSRDLTLGGYGYTF. CDR3 in DNA: TGTGCCAGCAGCCGGGATCTCACTTTAGGGGGCTATGGCTACACCTTC.

CDR3 nucleotide sequence: TGTGCCAGCAGCTTAGAGGGGACAGGACCAACTGAAGCTTTCTTT. Protein: CASSLEGTGPTEAFF. The J gene is TRBJ1-1, the V gene TRBV7-9; 8 bases match TRBD1. The V gene end was trimmed by 1 base and the J gene end by 5 bases; junction bases not matched to a gene: 6. Germline CDR1 and CDR2: SEHNR and FQNEAQ (reference sequence). The CDR3 sequence is 15 residues long.

The V and J genes are TRBV25-1 and TRBJ1-3; D possibly corresponds to TRBD1 (6 bases). The CDR3 is made up of 12 amino acids. Germline V lookup: CDR1 MGHDK, CDR2 SYGVNS. V lost 7 bases, J lost 2 bases, and 6 bases lay in between. The CDR3 bases are TGTGCCAGCACAGGGGCTGGAAACACCATATATTTT. Protein product: CASTGAGNTIYF. Variable domain in full (rest from reference TRBV25-1 and TRBJ1-3): EADIYQTPRYLVIGTGKKITLECSQTMGHDKMYWYQQDPGMELHLIHYSYGVNSTEKGDLSSESTVSRIRTEHFPLTLESARPSHTSQYLCASTGAGNTIYFGEGSWLTVV.